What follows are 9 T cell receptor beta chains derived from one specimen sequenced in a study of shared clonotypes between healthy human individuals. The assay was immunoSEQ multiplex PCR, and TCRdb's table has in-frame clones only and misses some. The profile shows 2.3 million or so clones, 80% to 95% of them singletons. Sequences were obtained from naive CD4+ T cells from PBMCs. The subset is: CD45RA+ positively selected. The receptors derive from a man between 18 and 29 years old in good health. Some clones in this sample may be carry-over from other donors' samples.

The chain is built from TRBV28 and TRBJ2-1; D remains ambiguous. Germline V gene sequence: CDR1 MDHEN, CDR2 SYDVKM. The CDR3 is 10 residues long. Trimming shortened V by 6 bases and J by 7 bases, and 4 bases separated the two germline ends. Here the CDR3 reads CASRLNEQFF. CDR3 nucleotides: TGTGCCAGCAGATTAAATGAGCAGTTCTTC.

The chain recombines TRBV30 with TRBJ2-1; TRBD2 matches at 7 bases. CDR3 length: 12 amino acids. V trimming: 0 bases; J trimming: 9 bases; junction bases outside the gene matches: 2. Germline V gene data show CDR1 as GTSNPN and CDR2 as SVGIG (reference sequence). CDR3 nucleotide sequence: TGTGCCTGGAGTGTCGGCGGGAGTGAGCAGTTCTTC. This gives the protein CAWSVGGSEQFF.

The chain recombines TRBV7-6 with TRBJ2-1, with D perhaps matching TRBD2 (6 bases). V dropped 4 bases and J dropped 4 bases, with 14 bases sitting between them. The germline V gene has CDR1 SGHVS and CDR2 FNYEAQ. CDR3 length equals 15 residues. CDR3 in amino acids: CASSSGLPFYNEQFF. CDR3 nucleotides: TGTGCCAGCAGCTCGGGACTCCCCTTTTACAATGAGCAGTTCTTC.

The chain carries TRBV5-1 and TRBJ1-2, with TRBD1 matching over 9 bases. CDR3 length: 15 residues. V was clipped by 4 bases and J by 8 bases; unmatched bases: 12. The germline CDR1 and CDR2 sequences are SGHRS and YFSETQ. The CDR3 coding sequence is TGCGCCAGCAGCCTAAGTCTGGGGACAGGGCCAGGCTACACCTTC. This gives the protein CASSLSLGTGPGYTF. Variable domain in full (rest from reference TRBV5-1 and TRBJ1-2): KAGVTQTPRYLIKTRGQQVTLSCSPISGHRSVSWYQQTPGQGLQFLFEYFSETQRNKGNFPGRFSGRQFSNSRSEMNVSTLELGDSALYLCASSLSLGTGPGYTFGSGTRLTVV.

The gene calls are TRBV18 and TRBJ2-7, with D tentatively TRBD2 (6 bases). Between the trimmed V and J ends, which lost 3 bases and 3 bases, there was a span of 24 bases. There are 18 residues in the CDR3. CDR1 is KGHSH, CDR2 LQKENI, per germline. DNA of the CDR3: TGTGCCAGCTCACCGATCTCTAGGACGGAGGGGAACTACTACGAGCAGTACTTC. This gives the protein CASSPISRTEGNYYEQYF. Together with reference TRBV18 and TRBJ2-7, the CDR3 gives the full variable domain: NAGVMQNPRHLVRRRGQEARLRCSPMKGHSHVYWYRQLPEEGLKFMVYLQKENIIDESGMPKERFSAEFPKEGPSILRIQQVVRGDSAAYFCASSPISRTEGNYYEQYFGPGTRLTVT.

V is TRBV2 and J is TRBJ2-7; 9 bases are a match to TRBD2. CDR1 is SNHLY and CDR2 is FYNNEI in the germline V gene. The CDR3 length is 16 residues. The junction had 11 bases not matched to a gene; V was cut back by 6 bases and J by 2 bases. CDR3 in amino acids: CASSDPGLASTYEQYF. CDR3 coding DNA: TGTGCCAGCAGCGATCCCGGACTAGCGAGTACCTACGAGCAGTACTTC.

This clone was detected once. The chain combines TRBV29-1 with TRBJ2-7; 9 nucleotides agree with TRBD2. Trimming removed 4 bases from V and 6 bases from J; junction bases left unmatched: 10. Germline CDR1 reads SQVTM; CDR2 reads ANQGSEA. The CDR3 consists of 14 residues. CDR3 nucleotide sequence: TGCAGCGTTGCCACTCTTAGCGGGAGTCTCGAGCAGTACTTC. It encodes CSVATLSGSLEQYF.

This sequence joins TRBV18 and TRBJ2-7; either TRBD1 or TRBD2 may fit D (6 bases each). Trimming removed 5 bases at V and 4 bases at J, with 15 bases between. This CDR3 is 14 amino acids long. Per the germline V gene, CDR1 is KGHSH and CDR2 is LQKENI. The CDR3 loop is CASSDPGAAYEQYF. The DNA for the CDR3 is TGTGCCAGCTCAGATCCGGGGGCGGCTTACGAGCAGTACTTC.

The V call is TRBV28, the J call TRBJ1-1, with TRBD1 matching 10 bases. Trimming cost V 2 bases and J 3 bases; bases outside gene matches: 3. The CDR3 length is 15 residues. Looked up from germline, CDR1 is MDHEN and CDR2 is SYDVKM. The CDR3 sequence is CASSLGGQGDTEAFF. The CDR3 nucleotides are TGTGCCAGCAGTTTAGGAGGACAGGGGGACACTGAAGCTTTCTTT.